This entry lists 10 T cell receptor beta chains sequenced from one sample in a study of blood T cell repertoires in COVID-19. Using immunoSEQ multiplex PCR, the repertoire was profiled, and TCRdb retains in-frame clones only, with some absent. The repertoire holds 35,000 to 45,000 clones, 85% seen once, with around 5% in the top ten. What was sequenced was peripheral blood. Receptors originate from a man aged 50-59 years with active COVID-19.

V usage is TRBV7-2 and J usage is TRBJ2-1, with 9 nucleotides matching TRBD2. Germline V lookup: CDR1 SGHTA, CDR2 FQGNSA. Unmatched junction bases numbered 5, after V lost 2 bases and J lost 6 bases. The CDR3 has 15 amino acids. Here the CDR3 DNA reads TGTGCCAGCAGCTTAACCCTAGCGGGATTCAATGAGCAGTTCTTC. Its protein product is CASSLTLAGFNEQFF.

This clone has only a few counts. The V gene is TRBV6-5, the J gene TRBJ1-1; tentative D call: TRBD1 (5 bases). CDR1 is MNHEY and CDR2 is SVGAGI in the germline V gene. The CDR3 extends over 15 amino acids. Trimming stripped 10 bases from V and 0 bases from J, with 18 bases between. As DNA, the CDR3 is TGTGCCACTCGGGGGGAGGGGCAGGTGAACACTGAAGCTTTCTTT. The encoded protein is CATRGEGQVNTEAFF.

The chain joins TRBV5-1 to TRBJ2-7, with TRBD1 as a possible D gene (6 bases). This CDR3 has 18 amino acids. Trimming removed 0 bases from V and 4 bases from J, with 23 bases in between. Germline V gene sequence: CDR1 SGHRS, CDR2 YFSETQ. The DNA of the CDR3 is TGCGCCAGCAGCTTGGTTGGCTTCGTCCGACGGGACATGTACGAGCAGTACTTC. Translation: CASSLVGFVRRDMYEQYF.

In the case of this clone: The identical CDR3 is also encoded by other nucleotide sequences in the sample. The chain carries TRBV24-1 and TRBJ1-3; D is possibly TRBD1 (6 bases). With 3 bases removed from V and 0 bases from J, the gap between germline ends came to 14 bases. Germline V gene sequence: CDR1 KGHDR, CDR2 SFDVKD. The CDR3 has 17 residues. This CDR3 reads CATSDQGTTSSGNTIYF. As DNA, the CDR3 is TGTGCCACCAGTGATCAAGGGACAACAAGCTCTGGAAACACCATATATTTT.

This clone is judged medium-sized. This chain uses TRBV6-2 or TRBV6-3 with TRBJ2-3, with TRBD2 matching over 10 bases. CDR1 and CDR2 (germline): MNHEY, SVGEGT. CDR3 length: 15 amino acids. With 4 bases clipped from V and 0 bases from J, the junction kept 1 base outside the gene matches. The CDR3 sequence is CASSSTSGSTDTQYF. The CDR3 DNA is TGTGCCAGCAGTTCGACTAGCGGGAGCACAGATACGCAGTATTTT.

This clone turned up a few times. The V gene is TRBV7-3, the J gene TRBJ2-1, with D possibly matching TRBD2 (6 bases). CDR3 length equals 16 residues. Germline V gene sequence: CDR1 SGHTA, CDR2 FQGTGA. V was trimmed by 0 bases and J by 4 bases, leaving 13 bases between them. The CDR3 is CASSLTLSSGYNEQFF. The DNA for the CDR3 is TGTGCCAGCAGCTTAACGTTGAGTAGCGGATACAATGAGCAGTTCTTC.

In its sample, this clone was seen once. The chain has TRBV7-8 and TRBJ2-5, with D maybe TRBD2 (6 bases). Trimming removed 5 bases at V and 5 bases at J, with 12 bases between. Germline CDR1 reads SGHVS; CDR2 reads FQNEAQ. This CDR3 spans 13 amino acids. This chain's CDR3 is CASSRFGGETQYF. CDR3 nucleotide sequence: TGTGCCAGCAGCCGCTTTGGGGGGGAGACCCAGTACTTC.

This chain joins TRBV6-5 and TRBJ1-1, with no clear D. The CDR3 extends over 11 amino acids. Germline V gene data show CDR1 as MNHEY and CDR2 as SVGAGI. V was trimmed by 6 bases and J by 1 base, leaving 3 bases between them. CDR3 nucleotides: TGTGCCAGCAGACAGAACACTGAAGCTTTCTTT. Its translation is CASRQNTEAFF.

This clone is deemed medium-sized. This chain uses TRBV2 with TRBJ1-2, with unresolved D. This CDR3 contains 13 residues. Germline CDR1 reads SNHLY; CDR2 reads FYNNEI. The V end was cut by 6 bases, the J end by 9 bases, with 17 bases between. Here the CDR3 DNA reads TGTGCCAGCAGGACTCAGCAAAGCGGGAGCTACACCTTC. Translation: CASRTQQSGSYTF.

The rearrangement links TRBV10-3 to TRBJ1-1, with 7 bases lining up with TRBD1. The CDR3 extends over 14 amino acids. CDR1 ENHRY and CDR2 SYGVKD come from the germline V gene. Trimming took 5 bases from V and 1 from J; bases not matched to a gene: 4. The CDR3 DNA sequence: TGTGCCATCAGTAAGGGACAGAAGAACACTGAAGCTTTCTTT. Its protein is CAISKGQKNTEAFF.